What follows are 13 T cell receptor beta chains derived from one specimen sequenced in a study of siplizumab effects on memory and regulatory T cells. Libraries were prepared by immunoSEQ multiplex PCR; TCRdb keeps only in-frame clonotypes and omits some of them. The table includes some 100,000 clones, 92% detected once. The material sequenced was Tregs sorted from blood. The receptors originated from a human donor in good health.

The CDR3 DNA reads as TGTGCCAGCAGTTACTCGATTTCTCAGCCCCAGCATTTT. It translates to CASSYSISQPQHF. V usage is TRBV6-6 and J usage is TRBJ1-5, with unresolved D. V was cut by 0 bases and J by 6 bases, with 6 bases left in between. CDR3 size: 13 residues. Germline V gives CDR1 MNHNY, CDR2 SVGAGI (reference sequence).

This clone was seen just once. The gene calls are TRBV4-1 and TRBJ1-3; D gene ambiguous. V was clipped by 0 bases and J by 9 bases, with 15 bases between them. Germline V CDR1 and CDR2: MGHRA, YSYEKL. CDR3 length equals 15 residues. The CDR3 loop is CASSQEMAASGTIYF. CDR3 bases: TGCGCCAGCAGCCAAGAGATGGCGGCCTCCGGCACCATATATTTT.

This chain connects TRBV12-5 to TRBJ2-7; possible D gene TRBD2, 5 bases. V lost 4 bases and J 3 bases, leaving 13 bases between the germline ends. The length of the CDR3 is 14 residues. Germline values: CDR1 LGHNT, CDR2 FRNRAP. As DNA, the CDR3 is TGTGCTAGTGGTTCCCGGGATGCATACTACGAGCAGTACTTC. It codes for CASGSRDAYYEQYF.

This clone came up once. The chain employs TRBV9 and TRBJ1-3; 10 bases fit TRBD1. This CDR3 is 16 amino acids long. From germline, CDR1 is SGDLS and CDR2 YYNGEE. Unmatched junction bases numbered 7, after V lost 4 bases and J lost 3 bases. The CDR3 bases are TGTGCCAGCAGCCATGGGACAGGGGCTGATGGAAACACCATATATTTT. It codes for CASSHGTGADGNTIYF.

The chain recombines TRBV6-5 with TRBJ1-1, with D hard to call. The CDR3 totals 14 residues. The ends were cut back, 4 bases at V and 1 base at J, with 10 bases in the middle. Per the germline V gene, CDR1 is MNHEY and CDR2 is SVGAGI. This CDR3 is CASSFLAENTEAFF. The CDR3, as DNA: TGTGCCAGCAGTTTCCTCGCTGAGAACACTGAAGCTTTCTTT.

This chain links TRBV19 with TRBJ2-3; 10 bases are a match to TRBD1. The germline V gene encodes CDR1 LNHDA and CDR2 SQIVND (reference sequence). The CDR3 loop spans 16 amino acids. Trimming took 6 bases from V and 5 from J; bases not matched to a gene: 11. As DNA, the CDR3 is TGTGCCAGTAGCGCGATACCGGGACAGGGGAGAGATACGCAGTATTTT. Translated, it gives CASSAIPGQGRDTQYF.

This rearrangement joins TRBV2 to TRBJ1-4, with a tentative D call TRBD1 (6 bases). Trimming stripped 3 bases from V and 4 bases from J, with 12 bases between. The CDR3 sequence is 15 residues long. Germline V lookup: CDR1 SNHLY, CDR2 FYNNEI. CDR3 nucleotide sequence: TGTGCCAGCAGTGATAGGGGCAGGGGTAATGAAAAACTGTTTTTT. This sequence encodes CASSDRGRGNEKLFF.

The gene calls are TRBV5-6 and TRBJ2-7, with D possibly being TRBD1 (6 bases). Germline V gene sequence: CDR1 SGHDT, CDR2 YYEEEE. Trimming left V 0 bases short and J 5 bases short, with 15 bases between. This CDR3 contains 15 residues. This CDR3 is CASSLAGVAQDEQYF. CDR3 nucleotides: TGTGCCAGCAGCTTGGCAGGGGTCGCCCAGGACGAGCAGTACTTC.

The chain is built from TRBV7-8 and TRBJ2-7, with TRBD1 matching 9 bases. Germline V gives CDR1 SGHVS, CDR2 FQNEAQ. J gave up 9 bases and V 5 bases, and 11 bases lay outside the gene matches. The CDR3 is 14 amino acids. CDR3 DNA: TGTGCCAGCAGCCGGGACAGGGTTGGGGGAAGGCAGTACTTC. As protein: CASSRDRVGGRQYF.

The V and J genes are TRBV18 and TRBJ2-2; TRBD1 might be the D (5 bases). V was cut by 6 bases and J by 1 base, with 15 bases left in between. Per the germline V gene, CDR1 is KGHSH and CDR2 is LQKENI. The CDR3 loop spans 16 amino acids. CDR3: CASSKTSGWNTGELFF. The DNA of the CDR3 is TGTGCCAGCTCCAAAACATCAGGGTGGAACACCGGGGAGCTGTTTTTT.

CDR3 sequence reads: CASSEGAGGSNQPQHF. CDR3 nucleotides: TGTGCCAGCAGTGAGGGGGCAGGGGGTAGTAATCAGCCCCAGCATTTT. V is TRBV2 and J is TRBJ1-5, with TRBD1 matching over 7 bases. The V gene's germline CDR1 is SNHLY and CDR2 FYNNEI. The CDR3 contains 16 residues. The V segment lost 3 bases and the J segment 4 bases; nucleotides outside the gene matches: 9.

J is TRBJ2-3 and V is TRBV6-6; 7 nucleotides line up with TRBD2. This CDR3 spans 15 amino acids. The V gene end was trimmed by 0 bases and the J gene end by 4 bases; junction bases not matched to a gene: 4. CDR1 is MNHNY, CDR2 SVGAGI, per germline (reference sequence). DNA of the CDR3: TGTGCCAGCAGTTACTCCCCAGCGGGGCCAGATACGCAGTATTTT. As protein: CASSYSPAGPDTQYF.

The V gene is TRBV23-1, the J gene TRBJ2-6; 8 bases align to TRBD1. TRBV23-1 is filed as an ORF, its function uncertain. Trimming cost V 1 base and J 0 bases; bases outside gene matches: 5. The CDR3 is 18 amino acids. DNA of the CDR3: TGCGCCAGCAGTCAATGGTCAGGGGGCGTCTCTGGGGCCAACGTCCTGACTTTC. Residues: CASSQWSGGVSGANVLTF.